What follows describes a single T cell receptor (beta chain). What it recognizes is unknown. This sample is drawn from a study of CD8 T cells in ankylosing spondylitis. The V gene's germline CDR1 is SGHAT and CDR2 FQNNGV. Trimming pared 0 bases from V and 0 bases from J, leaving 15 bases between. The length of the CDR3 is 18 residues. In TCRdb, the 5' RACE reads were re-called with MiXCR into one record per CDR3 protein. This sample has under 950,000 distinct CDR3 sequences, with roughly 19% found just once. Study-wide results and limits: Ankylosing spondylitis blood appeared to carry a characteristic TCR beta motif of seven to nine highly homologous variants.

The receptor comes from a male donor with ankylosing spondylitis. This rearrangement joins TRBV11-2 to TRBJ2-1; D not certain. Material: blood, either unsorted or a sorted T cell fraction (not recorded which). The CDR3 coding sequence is TGTGCCAGCAGCTTAGATGGAGCGTGGCCCAGCTCCTACAATGAGCAGTTCTTC. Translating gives CASSLDGAWPSSYNEQFF.